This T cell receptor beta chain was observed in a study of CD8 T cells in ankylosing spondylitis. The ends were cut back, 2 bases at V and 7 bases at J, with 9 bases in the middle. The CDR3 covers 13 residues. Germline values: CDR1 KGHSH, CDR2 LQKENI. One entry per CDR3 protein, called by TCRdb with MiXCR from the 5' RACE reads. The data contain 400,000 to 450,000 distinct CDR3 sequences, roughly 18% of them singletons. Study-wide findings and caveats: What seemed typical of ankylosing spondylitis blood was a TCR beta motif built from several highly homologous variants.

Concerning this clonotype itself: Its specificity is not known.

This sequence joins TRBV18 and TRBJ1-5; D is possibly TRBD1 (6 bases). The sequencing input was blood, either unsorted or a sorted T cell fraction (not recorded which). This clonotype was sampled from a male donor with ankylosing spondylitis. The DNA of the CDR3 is TGTGCCAGCTCACCAGGGGGCCGGCAGCCCCAGCATTTT. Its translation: CASSPGGRQPQHF.